The 5 T cell receptor beta chains presented below share a single source sample, sequenced in a study of cytotoxic CD8 clonotypes in ibrutinib-treated CLL. Assay: immunoSEQ multiplex PCR; the TCRdb copy retains only in-frame clones and omits some. The data contain about 92,000 clones, 75% to 80% of them singletons. The material was PBMCs, obtained after 24 months of ibrutinib treatment. These receptors originate from a human donor with chronic lymphocytic leukemia.

This sequence joins TRBV28 and TRBJ1-2, with 11 bases aligning to TRBD1. Germline V gene data show CDR1 as MDHEN and CDR2 as SYDVKM. This CDR3 has 14 residues. Trimming cost V 5 bases and J 8 bases; bases outside gene matches: 7. The CDR3 sequence: CASSPWTGGEGYTF. The DNA for the CDR3 is TGTGCCAGCAGTCCCTGGACAGGGGGCGAAGGCTACACCTTC.

CDR3 region: CASSLAGQRNYEQYF. In DNA form, the CDR3 reads TGTGCCAGCAGCCTTGCGGGACAGCGGAACTACGAGCAGTACTTC. The chain combines TRBV27 with TRBJ2-7; D is perhaps TRBD1 (7 bases). Per germline, CDR1 MNHEY and CDR2 SMNVEV (reference sequence). Trimming pared 6 bases from V and 3 bases from J, leaving 18 bases between. This CDR3 spans 15 amino acids.

V and J are TRBV9 and TRBJ2-7; TRBD2 agrees at 9 bases. V gave up 4 bases and J gave up 5 bases; unmatched junction bases: 7. The CDR3 consists of 14 residues. Germline V gene data show CDR1 as SGDLS and CDR2 as YYNGEE. The CDR3 loop reads CASSISGSPHEQYF. As DNA, the CDR3 is TGTGCCAGCAGCATTAGCGGGAGTCCCCACGAGCAGTACTTC.

The chain uses TRBV28 and TRBJ1-3; unclear D gene. Trimming took off 5 bases at V and 0 bases at J, with 11 bases between the two ends. The length of the CDR3 is 15 residues. Germline values: CDR1 MDHEN, CDR2 SYDVKM. This CDR3 is CASSKTGHSGNTIYF. CDR3 nucleotide sequence: TGTGCCAGCAGTAAGACGGGTCACTCTGGAAACACCATATATTTT.

The V gene is TRBV27, the J gene TRBJ2-6; 7 nucleotides align to TRBD1. The J segment lost 0 bases and the V segment lost 5 bases, leaving 7 bases of the junction unmatched. The CDR3 is made up of 17 amino acids. Germline V gene lookup returns CDR1 MNHEY and CDR2 SMNVEV (reference sequence). CDR3 residues: CASSPTHRGSGANVLTF. The CDR3 DNA reads TGTGCCAGCAGTCCGACCCACAGGGGCTCTGGGGCCAACGTCCTGACTTTC.